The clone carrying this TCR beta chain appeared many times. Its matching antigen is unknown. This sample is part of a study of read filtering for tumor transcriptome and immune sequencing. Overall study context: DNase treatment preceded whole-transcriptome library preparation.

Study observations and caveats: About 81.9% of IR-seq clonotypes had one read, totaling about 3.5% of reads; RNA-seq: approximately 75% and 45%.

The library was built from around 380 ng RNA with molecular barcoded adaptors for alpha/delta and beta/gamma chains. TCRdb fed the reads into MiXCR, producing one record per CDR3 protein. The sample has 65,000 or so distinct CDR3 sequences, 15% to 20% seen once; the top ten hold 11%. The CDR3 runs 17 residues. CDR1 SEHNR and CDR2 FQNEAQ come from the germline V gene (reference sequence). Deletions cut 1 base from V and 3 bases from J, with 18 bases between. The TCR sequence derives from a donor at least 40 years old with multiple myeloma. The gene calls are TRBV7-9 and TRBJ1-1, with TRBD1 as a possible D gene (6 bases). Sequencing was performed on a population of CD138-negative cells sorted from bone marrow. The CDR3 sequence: CASSLVGTPQGYTEAFF. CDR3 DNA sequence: TGTGCCAGCAGCTTAGTCGGGACACCCCAAGGGTACACTGAAGCTTTCTTT. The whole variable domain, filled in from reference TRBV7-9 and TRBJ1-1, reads DTGVSQNPRHKITKRGQNVTFRCDPISEHNRLYWYRQTLGQGPEFLTYFQNEAQLEKSRLLSDRFSAERPKGSFSTLEIQRTEQGDSAMYLCASSLVGTPQGYTEAFFGQGTRLTVV.